This is a list of T cell receptor beta chains from one sample in a study of blood T cell repertoires in COVID-19. Sequencing was performed with immunoSEQ multiplex PCR; in TCRdb, only in-frame clones are kept and a portion is missing. The sample lists around 270,000 clones; roughly 91% were seen once. Sequencing used peripheral blood. These receptors all stem from a middle-aged man with acute or convalescent COVID-19. CDR3s leave out the opening cysteine and the closing phenylalanine or tryptophan. A D gene is named only where the DNA matches it firmly.

cdr3_aa: ASSPVVVYNEQF
d_call: -
j_call: TRBJ2-1
v_call: TRBV7-8

cdr3_aa: ASSPRGAAGNTIY
d_call: -
j_call: TRBJ1-3
v_call: TRBV6-6

cdr3_aa: ASSLSQGGQPQH
d_call: -
j_call: TRBJ1-5
v_call: TRBV7-9

cdr3_aa: ASSQNTGGGATYEQY
d_call: -
j_call: TRBJ2-7
v_call: TRBV4-2

cdr3_aa: ASSLRTGDGYT
d_call: TRBD1
j_call: TRBJ1-2
v_call: TRBV7-2

cdr3_aa: AISERDTQY
d_call: -
j_call: TRBJ2-3
v_call: TRBV10-3

cdr3_aa: ASGTGYGYT
d_call: TRBD1
j_call: TRBJ1-2
v_call: TRBV10-2

cdr3_aa: ASSQAAKNIQY
d_call: -
j_call: TRBJ2-4
v_call: TRBV3-1/TRBV3-2

cdr3_aa: ATSDLGTVLY
d_call: TRBD1
j_call: TRBJ2-7
v_call: TRBV24-1

cdr3_aa: ASSLQGHEQY
d_call: TRBD1
j_call: TRBJ2-7
v_call: TRBV5-1

cdr3_aa: ASSQLPGYNSPLH
d_call: -
j_call: TRBJ1-6
v_call: TRBV3-1/TRBV3-2

cdr3_aa: ASSFPGFVDEQF
d_call: -
j_call: TRBJ2-1
v_call: TRBV11-2

cdr3_aa: ASSQDRRDRGELF
d_call: -
j_call: TRBJ2-2
v_call: TRBV14

cdr3_aa: SALRTGSYT
d_call: TRBD1
j_call: TRBJ1-2
v_call: TRBV20-1

cdr3_aa: ASSSSDYSNQPQH
d_call: -
j_call: TRBJ1-5
v_call: TRBV4-1

cdr3_aa: ASSTRGLEQF
d_call: -
j_call: TRBJ2-1
v_call: TRBV12-3/TRBV12-4

cdr3_aa: AISESLGAGQPQH
d_call: -
j_call: TRBJ1-5
v_call: TRBV10-3

cdr3_aa: ATGDRDLWATNEKLF
d_call: TRBD1
j_call: TRBJ1-4
v_call: TRBV7-9

cdr3_aa: ASSQVRRQGNEQY
d_call: TRBD1
j_call: TRBJ2-7
v_call: TRBV3-1/TRBV3-2

cdr3_aa: ASRDNRRGPNEKLF
d_call: -
j_call: TRBJ1-4
v_call: TRBV6-6

cdr3_aa: ASSESAGGTHEQY
d_call: TRBD2
j_call: TRBJ2-7
v_call: TRBV2

cdr3_aa: ASSSDSPNTGELF
d_call: -
j_call: TRBJ2-2
v_call: TRBV5-1

cdr3_aa: ASSLIPGTGNNEQY
d_call: TRBD1
j_call: TRBJ2-7
v_call: TRBV27

cdr3_aa: ASSFTFGEQY
d_call: -
j_call: TRBJ2-7
v_call: TRBV5-4

cdr3_aa: ASSVASGTPTNEKLF
d_call: -
j_call: TRBJ1-4
v_call: TRBV9

cdr3_aa: ASSRQGGDYGYT
d_call: TRBD1
j_call: TRBJ1-2
v_call: TRBV19

cdr3_aa: ASSFSGGSGYT
d_call: -
j_call: TRBJ1-2
v_call: TRBV7-8

cdr3_aa: ASSSPGGTPEAF
d_call: -
j_call: TRBJ1-1
v_call: TRBV5-6

cdr3_aa: ASSQDWTENTGELF
d_call: -
j_call: TRBJ2-2
v_call: TRBV14

cdr3_aa: ASSQPGHRYTEAF
d_call: -
j_call: TRBJ1-1
v_call: TRBV4-1

cdr3_aa: ASSSSTGGRTEAF
d_call: TRBD1
j_call: TRBJ1-1
v_call: TRBV5-6

cdr3_aa: ASSAGGGEQY
d_call: -
j_call: TRBJ2-7
v_call: TRBV2

cdr3_aa: ATSDWAGSINSNQPQH
d_call: -
j_call: TRBJ1-5
v_call: TRBV24-1

cdr3_aa: ASSPGTILEGQPQH
d_call: -
j_call: TRBJ1-5
v_call: TRBV9

cdr3_aa: ASTIGQNTEAF
d_call: -
j_call: TRBJ1-1
v_call: TRBV19

cdr3_aa: ASAVLREQY
d_call: -
j_call: TRBJ2-7
v_call: TRBV2

cdr3_aa: SAGRVYEQY
d_call: -
j_call: TRBJ2-7
v_call: TRBV20-1

cdr3_aa: ASSELRGAGELF
d_call: TRBD2
j_call: TRBJ2-2
v_call: TRBV10-1

cdr3_aa: ASSLAGAVYNEQF
d_call: TRBD2
j_call: TRBJ2-1
v_call: TRBV2

cdr3_aa: ASSPGQGSYGYT
d_call: TRBD1
j_call: TRBJ1-2
v_call: TRBV9

cdr3_aa: AISGRTEDEQF
d_call: -
j_call: TRBJ2-1
v_call: TRBV10-3

cdr3_aa: ASSSSWTVSSYNEQF
d_call: -
j_call: TRBJ2-1
v_call: TRBV9

cdr3_aa: ASSPGPMWTEAF
d_call: -
j_call: TRBJ1-1
v_call: TRBV11-3

cdr3_aa: ASSLPGNEQY
d_call: -
j_call: TRBJ2-7
v_call: TRBV5-1

cdr3_aa: ASSLGTVAIYNEQF
d_call: -
j_call: TRBJ2-1
v_call: TRBV13

cdr3_aa: ASSEEAGPYGYT
d_call: -
j_call: TRBJ1-2
v_call: TRBV6-1

cdr3_aa: ASKWLAGGNEQF
d_call: TRBD2
j_call: TRBJ2-1
v_call: TRBV6-5

cdr3_aa: ASSQDPFDTQY
d_call: -
j_call: TRBJ2-3
v_call: TRBV14

cdr3_aa: ASSLARYEQY
d_call: -
j_call: TRBJ2-7
v_call: TRBV5-6

cdr3_aa: GGGKVRREQY
d_call: TRBD2
j_call: TRBJ2-7
v_call: TRBV2

cdr3_aa: ASSPGTGNTGELF
d_call: TRBD1
j_call: TRBJ2-2
v_call: TRBV11-3

cdr3_aa: ASSKPGSANEKLF
d_call: -
j_call: TRBJ1-4
v_call: TRBV6-5

cdr3_aa: AISESGTVRNTIY
d_call: TRBD1
j_call: TRBJ1-3
v_call: TRBV10-3

cdr3_aa: ASSGRGDTEAF
d_call: -
j_call: TRBJ1-1
v_call: TRBV5-1

cdr3_aa: SVTYAAGGLLESDEQF
d_call: TRBD2
j_call: TRBJ2-1
v_call: TRBV29-1

cdr3_aa: ASSVTTGRGNTIY
d_call: -
j_call: TRBJ1-3
v_call: TRBV18

cdr3_aa: ASISRTSSYEQY
d_call: -
j_call: TRBJ2-7
v_call: TRBV2

cdr3_aa: ASSPVGPGGYT
d_call: -
j_call: TRBJ1-2
v_call: TRBV19

cdr3_aa: ASSPQGASNEQF
d_call: TRBD1
j_call: TRBJ2-1
v_call: TRBV7-9

cdr3_aa: ASSYTSGGAPGTDTQY
d_call: TRBD2
j_call: TRBJ2-3
v_call: TRBV7-2